What follows is one T cell receptor (beta chain) and its context. This sample was included in a study of blood T cell repertoires in COVID-19. For the study at large: Specimens from acute and convalescent COVID-19 originated in the United States, Italy and Spain.

TCRdb's copy holds only in-frame clones and misses some; the assay was immunoSEQ multiplex PCR. The sample comprises about 170,000 clones, about 91% of which are singletons, and more than 0.75% rests with the top ten. V lost 4 bases to trimming and J lost 1 base; unmatched junction nucleotides: 1. The CDR3 sequence is 13 residues long. Germline loops: CDR1 WNHNN, CDR2 SYGVQD (reference sequence). V gene TRBV10-1 combines with J gene TRBJ2-7, with 7 bases identical to TRBD1. This TCR was recovered from a woman between 18 and 29 years old who had recovered from COVID-19. The material sequenced was PBMCs or T cells enriched from blood (not recorded which). For the CDR3, the DNA is TGCGCCAGCAGTGGCAGGGGGTCCTACGAGCAGTACTTC. Protein product: CASSGRGSYEQYF.